One and the same sample provided the 3 T cell receptor beta chains below, sequenced in a study of blood T cell repertoires in COVID-19. Sequencing used immunoSEQ multiplex PCR; TCRdb keeps in-frame clones, though not all of them. In the table there are about 310,000 clones, about 87% of which are singletons. Input material: PBMCs or T cells enriched from blood (not recorded which). These receptors came from a woman under 30 who had recovered from COVID-19.

The gene calls are TRBV30 and TRBJ1-4; D remains ambiguous. CDR3 length: 14 residues. Germline V gene sequence: CDR1 GTSNPN, CDR2 SVGIG (reference sequence). V lost 3 bases and J 5 bases, leaving 13 bases between the germline ends. The CDR3 DNA sequence: TGTGCCTGGAGAGGAGGCGGTTCGAATGAAAAACTGTTTTTT. Residues: CAWRGGGSNEKLFF.

This clone was seen a handful of times. This rearrangement joins TRBV28 to TRBJ1-2, with D maybe TRBD1 (5 bases). The germline gives CDR1 MDHEN, CDR2 SYDVKM. The CDR3 has 14 amino acids. V was pared by 4 bases and J by 7 bases, with 16 bases between. CDR3: CASSSRRQGSGYTF. In DNA form, the CDR3 reads TGTGCCAGCAGTTCAAGAAGGCAGGGAAGTGGCTACACCTTC.

The gene calls are TRBV5-1 and TRBJ2-5; perhaps TRBD2 as D (5 bases). Germline CDR1 is SGHRS and CDR2 is YFSETQ. The CDR3 is 12 residues long. Trimming pared 2 bases from V and 6 bases from J, leaving 8 bases between. CDR3: CASSLDGKTQYF. The CDR3 nucleotides read TGCGCCAGCAGCTTAGACGGGAAGACCCAGTACTTC.